In its sample, the clone carrying this TCR beta chain was seen many times. The antigen is unknown. This sample is part of a study of T cell repertoires in cytomegalovirus infection. Study summary: Matching HLA type and CMV infection were both indicated by public TCR beta signatures. The study, taken as a whole, reports: The response measured ex vivo was dominated by TCR beta clonotypes (HLA-C-restricted and CMV-specific). CMV carriers having the relevant HLA were flagged by cumulative public TCR beta family frequency.

TCRdb re-analysed the reads in MiXCR, keeping a single row per CDR3 protein. The sample lists around 240,000 distinct CDR3 sequences; under 25% were seen once. The CDR3 loop spans 14 amino acids. Per the germline V gene, CDR1 is SGHTA and CDR2 is FQGNSA. V lost 4 bases to trimming and J lost 5 bases, with 14 bases between them. The sample consisted of CD8+ T cells from PBMCs. This TCR was sampled from a human donor in good health (CMV status not recorded). Some clones in this sample may be carry-over from other donors' samples. The chain links TRBV7-2 to TRBJ2-5; no clear D gene. The CDR3 DNA reads TGTGCCAGCAGCTACCTCATCGTAGATGAGACCCAGTACTTC. Its protein product is CASSYLIVDETQYF.